This TCR beta chain was obtained from a study of shared clonotypes between healthy human individuals. The split of CD4+ cells yielded CD45RA+ naive and CD45RA-negative memory subsets. Generated by immunoSEQ multiplex PCR, the TCRdb table keeps only in-frame clones and is missing some. Here the sample spans about 2.4 million clones, roughly 93% being singletons. J was trimmed by 5 bases and V by 1 base; bases with no gene match: 13. The CDR3 extends over 17 amino acids. Germline CDR1 and CDR2: MGHRA and YSYEKL. The origin of this receptor is a young man in good health. Some clones in this sample may be carry-over from other donors' samples. Sequenced material: naive CD4+ T cells from PBMCs. Subset indicated: CD45RA+ positively selected. V is TRBV4-1 and J is TRBJ2-5; TRBD2 agrees at 7 bases. The CDR3 DNA sequence: TGCGCCAGCAGCCAAGGGATGTCTAGCGGAGGGGTGGAGACCCAGTACTTC. The encoded protein is CASSQGMSSGGVETQYF.